This T cell receptor beta chain was recovered during a study of blood T cell repertoires in COVID-19. The wider study: Acute and convalescent COVID-19 samples came from the United States, Italy and Spain. T cells, B-cell-depleted T cells, or PBMCs provided the cDNA or gDNA that served as material.

V was pared by 4 bases and J by 4 bases, with 17 bases between. CDR1 is SGHRS and CDR2 is YFSETQ in the germline V gene. The CDR3 runs 15 residues. Method: immunoSEQ multiplex PCR; TCRdb's copy keeps in-frame clones and lacks some. The data show about 58,000 clones, approximately 85% seen once. The receptor was derived from a human donor in a cohort sampled during active COVID-19. The source material was peripheral blood. The rearrangement uses TRBV5-1 and TRBJ1-1; TRBD1 might be the D (5 bases). The CDR3 protein is CASSGSGGSSTEAFF. The DNA of the CDR3 is TGCGCCAGCAGCGGCAGCGGGGGGTCGAGCACTGAAGCTTTCTTT. Variable domain in full (rest from reference TRBV5-1 and TRBJ1-1): KAGVTQTPRYLIKTRGQQVTLSCSPISGHRSVSWYQQTPGQGLQFLFEYFSETQRNKGNFPGRFSGRQFSNSRSEMNVSTLELGDSALYLCASSGSGGSSTEAFFGQGTRLTVV.